Listed below are T cell receptor beta chains from one sample, sequenced in a study of shared clonotypes between healthy human individuals. Repertoires were generated with immunoSEQ multiplex PCR, while TCRdb's copy carries only in-frame clones and drops some. The repertoire consists of some 2,000,000 clones, with about 95% occurring once and the leading ten covering 0.85% to 1.2%. Sequencing was done on a sample of naive CD8+ T cells sorted from blood. Source of these receptors: a man in his late teens or twenties in good health. Each CDR3 is given with its conserved first and last residue. Each record gives: clone size, J gene, V gene, D gene, CDR3 DNA, CDR3 protein. D genes are given only for firm matches. Clone size is not always given. Where it is, it says once, few, many or a class for expanded clones.

>-|TRBJ2-7|TRBV5-4|TRBD2
TGTGCCAGCAGCCTCTCGAGCGGGAGTTACGAGCAGTACTTC
CASSLSSGSYEQYF
>-|TRBJ1-2|TRBV5-6|-
TGTGCCAGCAGCTCCGGAAACTATGGCTACACCTTC
CASSSGNYGYTF
>-|TRBJ2-7|TRBV7-6|-
TGTGCCAGCAGCTTGGGGGGAGGAGACGAGCAGTACTTC
CASSLGGGDEQYF
>-|TRBJ1-5|TRBV12-2|-
TGTGCAAGTCGCTTAGCTACCCCCGCCCACAGTTGGAGCAATAGCAATCAGCCCCAGCATTTT
CASRLATPAHSWSNSNQPQHF
>once|TRBJ2-3|TRBV28|TRBD1
TGTGCCAGCAGTTCCGCAGGGGGCTCGATGGCCGCCTCCACAGATACGCAGTATTTT
CASSSAGGSMAASTDTQYF
>once|TRBJ2-7|TRBV7-9|-
TGTGCCAGCAGCTTAGCCGGACAGTCCTACGAGCAGTACTTC
CASSLAGQSYEQYF
>-|TRBJ1-1|TRBV4-1|TRBD1
TGCGCCAGCAGCCAATTCCCAGGGGGCACTGAAGCTTTCTTT
CASSQFPGGTEAFF
>-|TRBJ2-7|TRBV5-1|TRBD2
TGCGCCAGCAGGGCCACTGGACTAGCGGGGGGTCGAGGTACCTACGAGCAGTACTTC
CASRATGLAGGRGTYEQYF
>-|TRBJ1-4|TRBV2|-
TGTGCCACGGCGACACTTGGGGGGGAAAAACTGTTTTTT
CATATLGGEKLFF
>-|TRBJ2-5|TRBV4-3|-
TGCGCCAGCAGCCAAGAAGTTCTAAGAGAGACCCAGTACTTC
CASSQEVLRETQYF
>-|TRBJ2-5|TRBV6-5|-
TGTGCCAGCAGTTACTCGATAGGGTTGGAGACCCAGTACTTC
CASSYSIGLETQYF
>few|TRBJ2-5|TRBV5-4|-
TGTGCCAGCAGCTCACTGGGGGAGACCCAGTACTTC
CASSSLGETQYF
>-|TRBJ2-7|TRBV29-1|TRBD2
TGCAGCGCCTTTAGCGGGAGTTTATACGAGCAGTACTTC
CSAFSGSLYEQYF
>-|TRBJ2-7|TRBV9|-
TGTGCCAGCAGCGTAGACGCGGGCTCCTACGAGCAGTACTTC
CASSVDAGSYEQYF
>-|TRBJ1-5|TRBV10-3|-
TGTGCCATCAGCGAGGTCTCCGCGGATCAGCCCCAGCATTTT
CAISEVSADQPQHF
>-|TRBJ1-3|TRBV7-8|TRBD1
TGTGCCAGCAGCCAGGGACAGAGCTCTGGAAACACCATATATTTT
CASSQGQSSGNTIYF
>-|TRBJ1-1|TRBV10-3|-
TGTGCCATCAGTGAGTCTAGTGGGTCGGGGGACACTGAAGCTTTCTTT
CAISESSGSGDTEAFF
>-|TRBJ2-1|TRBV6-5|-
TGTGCCAGCAGCCATCACGGGAGCTCCTACAATGAGCAGTTCTTC
CASSHHGSSYNEQFF
>-|TRBJ2-3|TRBV14|TRBD1
TGTGCCAGCAGTTGGGGGACAGACCTGTTTGCGCAGTATTTT
CASSWGTDLFAQYF
>-|TRBJ1-1|TRBV5-8|-
TGTGCCAGCAGCTTTTATAGAGGGACAACTGAAGCTTTCTTT
CASSFYRGTTEAFF
>-|TRBJ2-7|TRBV30|TRBD1
TGTGCCTGGAGTGCCCGGGACAGGAGCTCCTACGAGCAGTACTTC
CAWSARDRSSYEQYF
>-|TRBJ2-3|TRBV27|-
TGTGCCAGCTACTCCGGGACATCTAGCACAGATACGCAGTATTTT
CASYSGTSSTDTQYF
>once|TRBJ2-7|TRBV5-1|TRBD1
TGCGCCAGCAGTCTCCGGGACAGCTCCTACGAGCAGTACTTC
CASSLRDSSYEQYF
>-|TRBJ2-7|TRBV27|-
TGTGCCAGCAGTTTAGGGGTAGGGTACGAGCAGTACTTC
CASSLGVGYEQYF
>-|TRBJ1-6|TRBV11-2|TRBD1
TGTGCCAGCAGCTTAGGACGGACAGGGTCCTATAATTCACCCCTCCACTTT
CASSLGRTGSYNSPLHF
>-|TRBJ2-7|TRBV10-2|TRBD2
TGCGCCAGCAGTGAGGCGTGGACTAGCACCGAGCAGTACTTC
CASSEAWTSTEQYF
>-|TRBJ1-1|TRBV4-1|-
TGCGCCAGCAGCCAAGGCGCCGGGGTGAACACTGAAGCTTTCTTT
CASSQGAGVNTEAFF
>-|TRBJ2-7|TRBV7-9|-
TGTGCCAGCAGCTTAGTCGGGGTAACCTCCTACGAGCAGTACTTC
CASSLVGVTSYEQYF
>-|TRBJ2-7|TRBV27|-
TGTGCCAGCAGTTTAGGCCCAGCCTACGAGCAGTACTTC
CASSLGPAYEQYF
>-|TRBJ1-1|TRBV27|-
TGTGCCAGCAGTTTTGGAGGACTAGGGAACACTGAAGCTTTCTTT
CASSFGGLGNTEAFF
>-|TRBJ1-2|TRBV7-9|-
TGTGCCAGCAGCTTAAGAGAGATCTATGGCTACACCTTC
CASSLREIYGYTF
>-|TRBJ2-1|TRBV6-5|-
TGTGCCAGCAGTTATCTCCTGAGCTCCTACAATGAGCAGTTCTTC
CASSYLLSSYNEQFF
>-|TRBJ2-3|TRBV5-5|-
TGTGCCAGCAGCCATGGGGCCCCTAGCACAGATACGCAGTATTTT
CASSHGAPSTDTQYF
>-|TRBJ1-1|TRBV28|-
TGTGCCAGCAGTCCGCGTAATTCCTTGAACACTGAAGCTTTCTTT
CASSPRNSLNTEAFF
>-|TRBJ1-1|TRBV30|-
TGTGCCTGGAACGCACAGGGTGAGGCTGAAGCTTTCTTT
CAWNAQGEAEAFF
>-|TRBJ1-6|TRBV2|-
TGTGCCAGCAGTGAAAGTCCGGGGGATAATTCACCCCTCCACTTT
CASSESPGDNSPLHF
>-|TRBJ1-1|TRBV6-5|-
TGTGCCAGCAGTTACGGGGGGTCGAACACTGAAGCTTTCTTT
CASSYGGSNTEAFF
>-|TRBJ2-1|TRBV19|TRBD2
TGTGCCAGTAGTCCACCCTTCTGGCGGGAGGTAGACAATGAGCAGTTCTTC
CASSPPFWREVDNEQFF
>-|TRBJ1-2|TRBV7-9|-
TGTGCCAGCAGCTTAACCAACTATGGCTACACCTTC
CASSLTNYGYTF
>once|TRBJ2-7|TRBV9|TRBD1
TGTGCCAGCAGCATACCGGGACAGGGGTCGGCCGAGCAGTACTTC
CASSIPGQGSAEQYF
>once|TRBJ2-7|TRBV6-5|-
TGTGCCAGCAGTCCAGACAGGCCCTACGAGCAGTACTTC
CASSPDRPYEQYF
>-|TRBJ2-7|TRBV12-5|TRBD1
TGTGCTAGTGGTTTGGTCTTAGCAGGGGGACCCATGACCTACGAGCAGTACTTC
CASGLVLAGGPMTYEQYF
>-|TRBJ1-1|TRBV13|TRBD1
TGTGCCAGCAGCAATACAGGGGACACTGAAGCTTTCTTT
CASSNTGDTEAFF
>many|TRBJ1-1|TRBV4-3|-
TGCGCCAGCAGCCACAGGGAGGCGAACACTGAAGCTTTCTTT
CASSHREANTEAFF
>-|TRBJ2-7|TRBV18|-
TGTGCCAGCTCACCCGACACGCCTCCTGACGAGCAGTACTTC
CASSPDTPPDEQYF
>-|TRBJ1-2|TRBV27|-
TGTGCCAGCAGGGAGGTGTGGGCCTATGGCTACACCTTC
CASREVWAYGYTF
>-|TRBJ1-1|TRBV13|-
TGTGCCAGCAGCTGGGGGGCACAATCGAACACTGAAGCTTTCTTT
CASSWGAQSNTEAFF
>-|TRBJ2-7|TRBV30|-
TGTGCCTGGACTCACCCCCCGGGACAAGGAAGCTCCTACGAGCAGTACTTC
CAWTHPPGQGSSYEQYF
>once|TRBJ2-7|TRBV6-6|TRBD1
TGTGCCAGCAGTTACGGAACAGGGGGTGAGCAGTACTTC
CASSYGTGGEQYF
>-|TRBJ1-4|TRBV6-5|-
TGTGCCAGCAGTTACTACCCGGGGGGCGCGGATGAAAAACTGTTTTTT
CASSYYPGGADEKLFF
>-|TRBJ2-3|TRBV27|TRBD2
TGTGCCAGCAGTTCACTAGCGGGAGGACCCACAGATACGCAGTATTTT
CASSSLAGGPTDTQYF